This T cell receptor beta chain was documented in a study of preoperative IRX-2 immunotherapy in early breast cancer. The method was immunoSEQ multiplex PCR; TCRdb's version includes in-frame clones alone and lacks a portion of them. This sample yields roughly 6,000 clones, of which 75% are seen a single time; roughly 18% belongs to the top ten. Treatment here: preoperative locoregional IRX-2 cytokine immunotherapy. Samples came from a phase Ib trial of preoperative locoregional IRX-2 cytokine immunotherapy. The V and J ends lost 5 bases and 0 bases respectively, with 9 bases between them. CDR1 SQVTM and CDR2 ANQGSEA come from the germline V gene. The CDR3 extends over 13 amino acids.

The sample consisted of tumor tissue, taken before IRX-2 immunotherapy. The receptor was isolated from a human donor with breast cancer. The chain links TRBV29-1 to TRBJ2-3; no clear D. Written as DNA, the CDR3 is TGCAGCGTTATAACTTTAAGCACAGATACGCAGTATTTT. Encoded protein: CSVITLSTDTQYF.